This passage covers 28 T cell receptor beta chains from one sample sequenced in a study of cytomegalovirus exposure and HLA in healthy donors. Primers: 60 Vbeta forward and 13 Jbeta reverse. Data came from immunoSEQ multiplex PCR; TCRdb stores just in-frame clones and leaves some out. The data hold tens of thousands of clones, with roughly three quarters observed a single time. Sequencing was carried out using PBMCs. The receptors here all came from a man younger than 40 in good health and CMV-seronegative.

This clone was detected a few times. This sequence joins TRBV28 and TRBJ1-5; 7 bases line up with TRBD1. The CDR3 is 12 amino acids. The V segment lost 9 bases and the J segment 5 bases; nucleotides outside the gene matches: 4. Germline CDR1 is MDHEN and CDR2 is SYDVKM. The CDR3 DNA reads as TGTGCCAGGTCAACAGGGGATCAGCCCCAGCATTTT. Translating it yields CARSTGDQPQHF.

The genes are TRBV29-1 and TRBJ2-5, with 9 positions matching TRBD2. In germline, CDR1 is SQVTM, CDR2 ANQGSEA. The junction had 4 bases not matched to a gene; V was cut back by 6 bases and J by 5 bases. This CDR3 comprises 12 residues. DNA for the CDR3: TGCAGCGTCCGGAGCGGGGGGGAGACCCAGTACTTC. Protein sequence: CSVRSGGETQYF.

The chain has TRBV6-5 and TRBJ1-2, with 9 bases fitting TRBD1. The germline gives CDR1 MNHEY, CDR2 SVGAGI. The CDR3 runs 15 residues. V was pared by 6 bases and J by 6 bases, with 11 bases of the junction left unmatched. As DNA, the CDR3 is TGTGCCAGCAGGTACCGCGGGACAGGGAAGGATGGCTACACCTTC. Its translation is CASRYRGTGKDGYTF.

The CDR3 DNA sequence: TGTGCCAGCAGTTCCGACAGGAACAATCCCCAGCATTTT. Translating gives CASSSDRNNPQHF. The rearrangement links TRBV27 to TRBJ1-5, with a weak D call TRBD1 (6 bases). Germline CDR1 is MNHEY and CDR2 is SMNVEV (reference sequence). The CDR3 has 13 residues. V lost 4 bases and J 10 bases, leaving 14 bases between the germline ends.

As for this clone: At the DNA level, this CDR3 is encoded by other sequences in the same sample as well. The chain links TRBV9 to TRBJ2-7; 7 bases align to TRBD1. CDR1 is SGDLS and CDR2 is YYNGEE in the germline V gene. The ends lost 4 bases at V and 3 bases at J; junction bases unmatched: 4. The CDR3 loop spans 13 amino acids. Written as DNA, the CDR3 is TGTGCCAGCAGCTCACGACAGGGCTACGAGCAGTACTTC. It yields the protein CASSSRQGYEQYF.

The chain combines TRBV29-1 with TRBJ1-2; maybe TRBD1 (6 bases). V lost 2 bases and J 8 bases, leaving 12 bases between the germline ends. The CDR3 spans 12 residues. CDR1 SQVTM and CDR2 ANQGSEA come from the germline V gene. Written as DNA, the CDR3 is TGCAGCGTTGAAACTCAGGGGTACGGCTACACCTTC. Its translation: CSVETQGYGYTF.

This chain uses TRBV6-6 with TRBJ2-7, with D possibly TRBD2 on 6 matching bases. The CDR3 is 12 residues long. V lost 6 bases and J 5 bases, leaving 11 bases between the germline ends. Germline CDR1 reads MNHNY; CDR2 reads SVGAGI (reference sequence). CDR3 bases: TGTGCCAGCAGGGAGGGGATAAACGAGCAGTACTTC. Translated: CASREGINEQYF.

Only one count was recorded for this clone. The chain is built from TRBV6-1 and TRBJ2-7; no reliable D call. There are 11 residues in the CDR3. Looked up from germline, CDR1 is MNHNS and CDR2 is SASEGT. V was clipped by 3 bases and J by 3 bases, with 3 bases between them. In DNA form, the CDR3 reads TGTGCCAGCAGTGACAGCTACGAGCAGTACTTC. Translated, it gives CASSDSYEQYF.

V gene TRBV10-3 combines with J gene TRBJ2-3; TRBD2 aligns across 9 bases. Germline CDR1 is ENHRY and CDR2 is SYGVKD. The CDR3 length is 14 residues. Unmatched junction bases numbered 4, after V lost 9 bases and J lost 0 bases. For the CDR3, the DNA is TGTGCCATTTCAGCGGGGGGTAGCACAGATACGCAGTATTTT. The encoded protein is CAISAGGSTDTQYF.

This clone appeared a few times. The rearrangement uses TRBV5-1 and TRBJ2-1; 7 bases line up with TRBD2. The CDR3 spans 11 residues. V shed 2 bases, J shed 10 bases, and the junction held 0 bases outside the gene matches. In germline, CDR1 is SGHRS, CDR2 YFSETQ. The CDR3 coding sequence is TGCGCCAGCAGCTTAGCGGGGGAGCAGTTCTTC. Amino acids: CASSLAGEQFF.

This chain links TRBV7-8 with TRBJ1-1, with TRBD1 as a possible D gene (6 bases). Germline V gene data show CDR1 as SGHVS and CDR2 as FQNEAQ. CDR3 size: 13 residues. The ends were cut back, 11 bases at V and 2 bases at J, with 15 bases in the middle. CDR3 in amino acids: CASRGGRNTEAFF. The CDR3 DNA reads as TGTGCCTCGCGGGGGGGGCGAAACACTGAAGCTTTCTTT. Full variable domain (missing parts from reference TRBV7-8 and TRBJ1-1): GAGVSQSPRYKVAKRGQDVALRCDPISGHVSLFWYQQALGQGPEFLTYFQNEAQLDKSGLPSDRFFAERPEGSVSTLKIQRTQQEDSAVYLCASRGGRNTEAFFGQGTRLTVV.

This chain connects TRBV4-1 to TRBJ2-5; 8 nucleotides align to TRBD2. The CDR3 consists of 16 residues. With V trimmed by 0 bases and J by 0 bases, 3 bases remained unmatched. CDR1 and CDR2 (germline): MGHRA, YSYEKL. As DNA, the CDR3 is TGCGCCAGCAGCCAAGATCGGGGGGGGTACCAAGAGACCCAGTACTTC. Its translation: CASSQDRGGYQETQYF.

The V and J genes are TRBV2 and TRBJ1-1; maybe TRBD1 (5 bases). Trimming took 7 bases from V and 2 from J, leaving 14 bases between them. This CDR3 is 14 amino acids long. The V gene's germline CDR1 is SNHLY and CDR2 FYNNEI. The CDR3 sequence is CASTRENRNTEAFF. The CDR3 coding sequence is TGTGCCAGCACCAGGGAAAACCGAAACACTGAAGCTTTCTTT.

The chain combines TRBV28 with TRBJ2-2, with TRBD2 as a possible D gene (5 bases). The V end lost 7 bases, the J end lost 5 bases, and 11 bases lay between the germline ends. The germline CDR1 and CDR2 sequences are MDHEN and SYDVKM. The CDR3 loop spans 13 amino acids. CDR3 nucleotide sequence: TGTGCCAGCATGATCTCGGGAACCGGGGAGCTGTTTTTT. The encoded protein is CASMISGTGELFF.

A few counts support this clone. The chain carries TRBV28 and TRBJ1-1; D ambiguous. The length of the CDR3 is 13 residues. Germline V lookup: CDR1 MDHEN, CDR2 SYDVKM. V was shortened by 3 bases and J by 8 bases, with 13 bases between the two germline ends. The chain's CDR3 is CASSFKNRHEAFF. The CDR3 bases are TGTGCCAGCAGTTTTAAGAACAGACACGAAGCTTTCTTT.

This rearrangement joins TRBV6-5 to TRBJ2-7, with 9 bases identical to TRBD1. The CDR3 length is 14 residues. Germline CDR1 reads MNHEY; CDR2 reads SVGAGI. V lost 5 bases to trimming and J lost 3 bases; unmatched junction nucleotides: 5. The CDR3 region is CASSRDRAVYEQYF. The CDR3 DNA reads TGTGCCAGCAGTAGGGACAGGGCGGTCTACGAGCAGTACTTC.

The chain is built from TRBV29-1 and TRBJ2-5, with TRBD1 identical over 7 bases. The CDR3 contains 14 residues. Germline CDR1 reads SQVTM; CDR2 reads ANQGSEA. J gave up 4 bases and V 6 bases, and 11 bases lay outside the gene matches. DNA for the CDR3: TGCAGCGTAATTTTGACAGGGATGGGAGAGACCCAGTACTTC. Translating gives CSVILTGMGETQYF.

In DNA, the CDR3 is TGCGCCAGCACCAGGGGGACAGGGTCTGGCTACACCTTC. Its translation: CASTRGTGSGYTF. The J gene is TRBJ1-2, the V gene TRBV5-1, with 9 bases aligning to TRBD1. The CDR3 is 13 amino acids. Germline loops: CDR1 SGHRS, CDR2 YFSETQ. V lost 6 bases to trimming and J lost 7 bases; unmatched junction nucleotides: 7.

J is TRBJ2-7 and V is TRBV27; D possibly corresponds to TRBD1 (6 bases). Germline CDR1 MNHEY, CDR2 SMNVEV (reference sequence). This CDR3 contains 13 residues. Deletions cut 2 bases from V and 4 bases from J, with 9 bases between. The CDR3 nucleotides read TGTGCCAGCAGTTTAGGGGACAATTACGAGCAGTACTTC. Translation: CASSLGDNYEQYF.

V gene TRBV15 combines with J gene TRBJ2-5; 8 bases agree with TRBD1. Germline-derived CDR1 and CDR2 are LNHNV and YYDKDF (reference sequence). The CDR3 extends over 15 amino acids. Unmatched junction bases numbered 6, after V lost 1 base and J lost 5 bases. The CDR3 here is CATSRVDRALETQYF. The CDR3 DNA follows: TGTGCCACCAGCAGAGTGGACAGGGCGTTGGAGACCCAGTACTTC.

This clone was picked up a small number of times. The chain combines TRBV10-3 with TRBJ2-7; 8 positions match TRBD1. With V trimmed by 3 bases and J by 4 bases, 8 bases remained unmatched. The germline CDR1 and CDR2 sequences are ENHRY and SYGVKD. The CDR3 spans 15 residues. For the CDR3, the DNA is TGTGCCATCAGTGACCAAGAGACAGGGGAGTACGAGCAGTACTTC. Translated, it gives CAISDQETGEYEQYF.

The CDR3 region is CASSLSRGISADTQYF. CDR3 in DNA: TGTGCCAGCAGCTTATCGCGGGGGATCTCCGCAGATACGCAGTATTTT. The chain combines TRBV7-8 with TRBJ2-3, with 7 bases that match TRBD2. The CDR3 is 16 residues long. V trimming: 2 bases; J trimming: 4 bases; junction bases outside the gene matches: 9. Germline V CDR1 and CDR2: SGHVS, FQNEAQ.

For the CDR3, the DNA is TGTGCCAGCAGTTACTCATCGGCGGCGAGCACCATATATTTT. Translating gives CASSYSSAASTIYF. The chain joins TRBV6-5 to TRBJ1-3; D is unclear. The V and J ends lost 0 bases and 9 bases respectively, with 12 bases between them. Germline loops: CDR1 MNHEY, CDR2 SVGAGI. The CDR3 length is 14 residues.

This clone was counted between two and nine times. V and J are TRBV13 and TRBJ2-2, with TRBD2 identical over 8 bases. V dropped 4 bases and J dropped 0; count of bases not matched to a gene: 4. The CDR3 is made up of 16 amino acids. Germline CDR1 PRHDT, CDR2 FYEKMQ (reference sequence). The CDR3 loop reads CASSSPGLANTGELFF. Here the CDR3 DNA reads TGTGCCAGCAGCTCGCCGGGACTAGCGAACACCGGGGAGCTGTTTTTT.

This clone has a handful of counts. The rearrangement joins TRBV18 to TRBJ1-3, with 7 bases identical to TRBD1. The V segment lost 8 bases and the J segment 0 bases; nucleotides outside the gene matches: 4. CDR1 is KGHSH, CDR2 LQKENI, per germline. CDR3 length: 14 amino acids. The CDR3 here is CASPGQASGNTIYF. The CDR3 bases are TGTGCCAGCCCCGGACAGGCCTCTGGAAACACCATATATTTT. The full variable domain, with the rest looked up from reference TRBV18 and TRBJ1-3, is NAGVMQNPRHLVRRRGQEARLRCSPMKGHSHVYWYRQLPEEGLKFMVYLQKENIIDESGMPKERFSAEFPKEGPSILRIQQVVRGDSAAYFCASPGQASGNTIYFGEGSWLTVV.

The chain has TRBV6-5 and TRBJ2-1; D might be TRBD1 (5 bases). The CDR3 spans 14 residues. CDR1 is MNHEY and CDR2 is SVGAGI in the germline V gene. Deletions cut 5 bases from V and 8 bases from J, with 16 bases between. CDR3 region: CASSVDSFGYEQFF. For the CDR3, the DNA is TGTGCCAGCAGTGTCGACAGCTTTGGGTATGAGCAGTTCTTC.

In this sample, this clone turned up a few times. V and J are TRBV10-3 and TRBJ2-7, with D possibly TRBD2 on 5 matching bases. CDR1 is ENHRY and CDR2 is SYGVKD in the germline V gene. The CDR3 runs 14 residues. Trimming cost V 7 bases and J 7 bases, with 20 bases left between them. Here the CDR3 DNA reads TGTGCCATCAAAAGACACGGAGACTCGGGGGAGCAGTACTTC. It translates to CAIKRHGDSGEQYF.

This clone was detected a few times. This rearrangement joins TRBV5-1 to TRBJ1-2, with 7 positions matching TRBD1. Losses at the gene ends were 0 bases for V and 0 bases for J; bases not matched to a gene: 2. Germline V lookup: CDR1 SGHRS, CDR2 YFSETQ. The CDR3 has 15 amino acids. DNA for the CDR3: TGCGCCAGCAGCTTGGTACAGGGGTCTAACTATGGCTACACCTTC. This sequence encodes CASSLVQGSNYGYTF.